These 16 T cell receptor beta chains came from one sample sequenced in a study of T cells in Graves' hyperthyroidism and ophthalmopathy. Amplification targeted TCR beta CDR3 regions from RNA transcripts. The study used the HTBI primer set for a first-round RT-PCR of the TCR CDR3. TCRdb ran MiXCR on the multiplex PCR reads and lists one entry per CDR3 protein. The profile shows approximately 210,000 distinct CDR3 sequences, approximately 17% of them singletons. The sample comprised blood. The receptors originated from a man in his fifties or sixties with Graves' hyperthyroidism.

V and J are TRBV9 and TRBJ2-3, with unresolved D. Germline CDR1 SGDLS, CDR2 YYNGEE. The CDR3 extends over 13 amino acids. V gave up 0 bases and J gave up 8 bases, with 10 bases separating them. Here the CDR3 DNA reads TGTGCCAGCAGCGTAGACTGGGGTAGTACGCAGTATTTT. This sequence encodes CASSVDWGSTQYF.

This clonotype has at least ten counts. J is TRBJ2-3 and V is TRBV15, with TRBD2 identical over 13 bases. Germline CDR1 and CDR2: LNHNV and YYDKDF (reference sequence). Unmatched junction bases numbered 15, after V lost 4 bases and J lost 5 bases. The CDR3 runs 19 residues. CDR3 residues: CATSTGNVLAGGPLDTQYF. As DNA, the CDR3 is TGTGCCACCAGCACCGGAAACGTACTAGCGGGAGGGCCTCTAGATACGCAGTATTTT.

This clonotype has a handful of counts. This rearrangement joins TRBV9 to TRBJ2-3; 8 nucleotides line up with TRBD2. Trimming took 3 bases from V and 5 from J; bases not matched to a gene: 5. CDR3 length: 14 amino acids. From germline, CDR1 is SGDLS and CDR2 YYNGEE. The CDR3 DNA follows: TGTGCCAGCAGCGACGGGAGGGGTGGAGATACGCAGTATTTT. Its protein product is CASSDGRGGDTQYF.

This sequence joins TRBV20-1 and TRBJ2-7, with 8 bases aligning to TRBD1. After removal of 3 bases from V and 5 bases from J, the junction contained 6 bases not matched to a gene. Germline values: CDR1 DFQATT, CDR2 SNEGSKA (reference sequence). There are 13 residues in the CDR3. DNA of the CDR3: TGCAGTGCTAGGGACAGGGATATTAACGAGCAGTACTTC. This encodes CSARDRDINEQYF.

This clonotype was counted ten times or more. The genes are TRBV3-1 and TRBJ1-6, with a possible D match to TRBD1 (6 bases). The germline gives CDR1 LGHDT, CDR2 YNNKEL (reference sequence). CDR3 size: 14 residues. V was cut by 1 base and J by 14 bases, with 15 bases left in between. The CDR3 region has the DNA TGTGCCAGCAGCCAAGCGGACAGTAAGACGTCCCTCCACTTT. This gives the protein CASSQADSKTSLHF.

This clonotype was recorded many times. The chain has TRBV7-9 and TRBJ2-7, with 9 bases lining up with TRBD2. Trimming at V came to 5 bases and at J to 4 bases, leaving 3 bases not matched to a gene. Germline lookup yields CDR1 SEHNR and CDR2 FQNEAQ (reference sequence). The CDR3 has 13 residues. The CDR3 spells CASSLSGGYEQYF. CDR3 nucleotide sequence: TGTGCCAGCAGCCTTAGCGGGGGATACGAGCAGTACTTC.

The V gene is TRBV7-9, the J gene TRBJ2-2; 12 nucleotides match TRBD2. Germline values: CDR1 SEHNR, CDR2 FQNEAQ (reference sequence). V shed 0 bases and J 11 bases; nucleotides not matched to a gene: 4. The CDR3 is 15 residues long. The CDR3 spells CASSLATSGSIELFF. The CDR3, as DNA: TGTGCCAGCAGCTTAGCGACTAGCGGGAGTATCGAGCTGTTTTTT.

This clonotype was picked up many times. The genes are TRBV5-8 and TRBJ2-1; D call uncertain. This CDR3 is built from 15 residues. The germline gives CDR1 SGHTS, CDR2 YDEGEE. Trimming cost V 4 bases and J 3 bases, with 14 bases left between them. The CDR3 loop reads CASSNNPAGYNEQFF. DNA for the CDR3: TGTGCCAGCAGCAACAACCCGGCCGGCTACAATGAGCAGTTCTTC.

This clonotype has only one observation. This chain uses TRBV4-2 with TRBJ2-1; D possibly matches TRBD1 or TRBD2 (5 bases each). This CDR3 comprises 19 residues. Looked up from germline, CDR1 is LGHNA and CDR2 is YNFKEQ. V was clipped by 1 base and J by 0 bases, with 19 bases between them. CDR3 DNA: TGTGCCAGCAGCCAAGTTGGTAGGGACGACACCAGCTCCTACAATGAGCAGTTCTTC. Its protein is CASSQVGRDDTSSYNEQFF.

In this sample, this clonotype turned up many times. The gene calls are TRBV12-3 or TRBV12-4 and TRBJ2-3; 9 bases fit TRBD2. V lost 5 bases to trimming and J lost 4 bases; unmatched junction nucleotides: 7. CDR3 length equals 15 residues. CDR3 coding DNA: TGTGCCAGCAGTCCGCTAGCGGGAATAGCAGATACGCAGTATTTT. Amino acid sequence: CASSPLAGIADTQYF.

This clonotype has at least ten counts. The chain employs TRBV20-1 and TRBJ2-7; TRBD2 aligns across 7 bases. The trim removed 6 bases at V and 0 bases at J, leaving 11 bases unmatched. The CDR3 spans 15 residues. CDR1 DFQATT and CDR2 SNEGSKA come from the germline V gene (reference sequence). The CDR3 here is CSAGGASGYSYEQYF. The CDR3 coding sequence is TGCAGTGCCGGAGGGGCTAGCGGTTACTCCTACGAGCAGTACTTC.

The V and J genes are TRBV2 and TRBJ2-7; the D is unclear. The CDR3 spans 16 residues. With 4 bases removed from V and 1 base from J, the gap between germline ends came to 17 bases. CDR1 SNHLY and CDR2 FYNNEI come from the germline V gene. The CDR3 loop is CASSGLTRTYSYEQYF. CDR3 DNA: TGTGCCAGCAGTGGCCTGACAAGGACGTATTCCTACGAGCAGTACTTC.

About this clonotype itself: This may arise from a read error, as a much more abundant clone is one base away. The CDR3 protein is CASSPGYRNSYEQYF. The CDR3 region has the DNA TGTGCCAGCAGCCCAGGGTACCGGAACTCCTACGAGCAGTACTTC. J is TRBJ2-7 and V is TRBV11-3, with D possibly matching TRBD1 (5 bases). V lost 5 bases, J lost 0 bases, and 14 bases lay in between. Germline CDR1 SGHNT, CDR2 YENEEA. The CDR3 totals 15 residues. Full variable domain (missing parts from reference TRBV11-3 and TRBJ2-7): EAGVVQSPRYKIIEKKQPVAFWCNPISGHNTLYWYLQNLGQGPELLIRYENEEAVDDSQLPKDRFSAERLKGVDSTLKIQPAELGDSAVYLCASSPGYRNSYEQYFGPGTRLTVT.

In this sample, this clonotype turned up once. This sequence may be a read error, since a much larger clone differs from it by one base. The rearrangement uses TRBV10-3 and TRBJ2-1; TRBD1 aligns across 8 bases. The CDR3 has 17 amino acids. Germline CDR1 ENHRY, CDR2 SYGVKD. The chain's CDR3 is CAISESRGTGSYSEQFF. The CDR3 DNA reads as TGTGCCATCAGTGAGTCGAGAGGGACAGGATCCTACAGTGAGCAGTTCTTC.

This chain joins TRBV4-2 and TRBJ2-5, with D hard to call. The end of the DNA fits TRBJ2-1 better, so the J call may be wrong. The germline CDR1 and CDR2 sequences are LGHNA and YNFKEQ. The CDR3 extends over 12 amino acids. CDR3 sequence (DNA): TGTGCCAGCAGCCAAGGCGAAGAGACCCAGTTCTTC. This encodes CASSQGEETQFF.

This clonotype came up many times. The V call is TRBV3-1, the J call TRBJ2-7, with D possibly TRBD2 on 5 matching bases. Germline V gives CDR1 LGHDT, CDR2 YNNKEL (reference sequence). This CDR3 has 17 residues. Trimming removed 4 bases at V and 2 bases at J, with 21 bases between. The CDR3 sequence: CASSRSRSRRTTYEQYF. The DNA of the CDR3 is TGTGCCAGCAGCCGATCCCGTAGCCGGAGGACGACCTACGAGCAGTACTTC.